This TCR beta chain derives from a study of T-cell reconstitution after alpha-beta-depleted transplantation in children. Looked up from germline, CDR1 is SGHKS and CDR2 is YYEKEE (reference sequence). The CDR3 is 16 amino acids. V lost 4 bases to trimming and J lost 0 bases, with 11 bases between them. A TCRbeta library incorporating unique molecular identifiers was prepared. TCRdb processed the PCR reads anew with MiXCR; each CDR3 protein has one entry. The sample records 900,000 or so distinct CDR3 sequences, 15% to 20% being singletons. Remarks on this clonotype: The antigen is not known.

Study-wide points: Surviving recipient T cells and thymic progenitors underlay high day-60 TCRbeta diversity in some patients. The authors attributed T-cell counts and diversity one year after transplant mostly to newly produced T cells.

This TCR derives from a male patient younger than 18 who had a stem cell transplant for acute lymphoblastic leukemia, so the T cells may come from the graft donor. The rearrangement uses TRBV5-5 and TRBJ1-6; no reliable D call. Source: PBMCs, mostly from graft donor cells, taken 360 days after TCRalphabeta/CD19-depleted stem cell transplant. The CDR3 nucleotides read TGTGCCAGCAGCCGTCACACTCACTCCTATAATTCACCCCTCCACTTT. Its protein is CASSRHTHSYNSPLHF.